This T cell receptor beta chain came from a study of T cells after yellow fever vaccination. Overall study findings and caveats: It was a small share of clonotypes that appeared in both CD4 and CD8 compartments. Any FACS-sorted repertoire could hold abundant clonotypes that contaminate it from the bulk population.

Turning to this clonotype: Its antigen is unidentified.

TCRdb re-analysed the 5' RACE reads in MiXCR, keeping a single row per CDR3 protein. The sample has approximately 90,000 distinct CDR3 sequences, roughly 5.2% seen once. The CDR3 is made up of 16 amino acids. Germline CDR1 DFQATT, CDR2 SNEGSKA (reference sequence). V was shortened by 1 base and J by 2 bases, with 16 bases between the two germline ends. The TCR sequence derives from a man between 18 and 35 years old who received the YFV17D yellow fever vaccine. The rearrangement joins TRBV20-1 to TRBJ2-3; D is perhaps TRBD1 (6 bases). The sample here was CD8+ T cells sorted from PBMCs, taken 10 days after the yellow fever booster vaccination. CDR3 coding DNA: TGCAGTGCTAGAGCCACTTTGGACAGAATCACAGATACGCAGTATTTT. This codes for CSARATLDRITDTQYF.